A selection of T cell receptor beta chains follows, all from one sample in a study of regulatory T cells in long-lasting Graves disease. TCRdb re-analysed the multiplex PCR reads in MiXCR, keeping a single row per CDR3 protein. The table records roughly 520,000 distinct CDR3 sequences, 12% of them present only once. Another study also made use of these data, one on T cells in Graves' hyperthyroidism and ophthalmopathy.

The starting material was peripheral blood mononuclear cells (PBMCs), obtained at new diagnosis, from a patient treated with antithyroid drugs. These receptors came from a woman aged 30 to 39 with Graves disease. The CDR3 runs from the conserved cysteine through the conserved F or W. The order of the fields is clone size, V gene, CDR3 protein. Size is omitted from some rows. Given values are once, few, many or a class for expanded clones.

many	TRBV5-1	CASSLDKANTGELFF
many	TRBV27	CASSHRGRGKYEQYF
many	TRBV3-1	CASSQGSGSRLPNTGELFF
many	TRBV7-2	CASSNRGSEAFF
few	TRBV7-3	CASSLGQDNTGELFF
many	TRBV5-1	CASSLGRPGDSPLHF
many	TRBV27	CASSLLKLAGLNTGELFF
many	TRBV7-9	CASSPGWTSLKETQYF
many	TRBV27	CASSLYRGFSYEQYF
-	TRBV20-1	CSASNRGYGQPQHF
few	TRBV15	CATSRDKLGGGVAKNIQYF
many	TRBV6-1	CASTHLGKGNTEAFF
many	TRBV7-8	CASSLGSGRGNEKLFF
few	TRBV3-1	CASSYRGKGNTEAFF
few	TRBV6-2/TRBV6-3	CASSTRSNQPQHF
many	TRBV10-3	CAISVGQLNTEAFF
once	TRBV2	CASMLAGQGESSNQPQHF
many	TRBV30	CAWAGRELNEQFF
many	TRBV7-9	CASSPRTLAGLALNEQFF
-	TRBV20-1	CSARGVGQENQPQHF
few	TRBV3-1	CASSRTSGSSSYF
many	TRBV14	CASSSPGQGFGYTF
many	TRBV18	CASSPASTNEKLFF
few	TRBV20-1	CSALSPLTLNGAYEQYF
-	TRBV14	CASSQGLAGAGEQFF
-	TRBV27	CASSQSGLYNEQFF
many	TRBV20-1	CSARPGGIGLYEQYF
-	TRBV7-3	CASSLTGTSAQFF
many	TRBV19	CASSISSTYNSPLHF
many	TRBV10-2	CASSLDYGGAETQYF
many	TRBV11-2	CASSLNLAGETQYF
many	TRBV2	CASQKWGGGATDTQYF
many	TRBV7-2	CASRPPGTGDNEQFF
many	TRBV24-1	CATSVGSADTQYF
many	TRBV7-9	CASSLDPRARSYNEQFF
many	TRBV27	CASSFGQENSPLHF
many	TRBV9	CASSVGLAGVWETQYF
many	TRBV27	CASSLWGPNSNQPQHF